The 26 T cell receptor beta chains below come from one sample, sequenced in a study of blood T cell repertoires in COVID-19. Assay: immunoSEQ multiplex PCR; the TCRdb copy retains only in-frame clones and omits some. The table has 250,000 to 350,000 clones, 80% to 85% seen once. Sequencing was done on a sample of peripheral blood. The origin of the receptors is a person aged 65 to 79 with COVID-19, enrolled during active disease.

V usage is TRBV11-1 and J usage is TRBJ2-5; D unresolved. V shed 5 bases and J shed 5 bases, with 6 bases lying between them. CDR3 length equals 11 residues. CDR1 SGHAT and CDR2 FQDESV come from the germline V gene (reference sequence). This CDR3 is CASSNAETQYF. The CDR3 DNA is TGTGCCAGCAGCAATGCGGAGACCCAGTACTTC.

This clone was counted once. V gene TRBV3-1 (or the pseudogene TRBV3-2) combines with J gene TRBJ2-5, with 7 nucleotides matching TRBD1. V shed 4 bases, J shed 2 bases, and the junction held 7 bases outside the gene matches. Germline-derived CDR1 and CDR2 are LGHDT and YNNKEL (reference sequence). The CDR3 runs 15 residues. The CDR3 DNA reads TGTGCCAGCAGCCCGACCGGGACAGCGCAAGAGACCCAGTACTTC. Amino acids: CASSPTGTAQETQYF.

This chain uses TRBV27 with TRBJ2-1, with 10 nucleotides matching TRBD2. The CDR3 is made up of 15 amino acids. The V gene end was trimmed by 5 bases and the J gene end by 5 bases; junction bases not matched to a gene: 6. CDR1 MNHEY and CDR2 SMNVEV come from the germline V gene (reference sequence). DNA for the CDR3: TGTGCCAGCAGTAAAGCGGGGGGGCCTAACAATGAGCAGTTCTTC. Protein product: CASSKAGGPNNEQFF.

The chain uses TRBV27 and TRBJ1-2, with 7 bases lining up with TRBD1. The CDR3 length is 14 residues. V gave up 8 bases and J gave up 3 bases; unmatched junction bases: 9. The germline V gene has CDR1 MNHEY and CDR2 SMNVEV (reference sequence). The CDR3 bases are TGTGCCAGCGCTCCACCGACAGGGTACTATGGCTACACCTTC. Residues: CASAPPTGYYGYTF.

The rearrangement uses TRBV2 and TRBJ1-1, with 10 bases that match TRBD1. CDR1 is SNHLY, CDR2 FYNNEI, per germline. V lost 4 bases, J lost 8 bases, and 7 bases stayed unmatched. The CDR3 sequence is 14 residues long. In nucleotides, the CDR3 is TGTGCCAGCAGTGGTGACAGGGGGCGTCCAGAAGCTTTCTTT. The encoded protein is CASSGDRGRPEAFF.

V is TRBV7-9 and J is TRBJ2-5; TRBD2 might be the D (5 bases). Looked up from germline, CDR1 is SEHNR and CDR2 is FQNEAQ (reference sequence). V lost 5 bases and J lost 3, with 16 bases in between. There are 15 residues in the CDR3. The chain's CDR3 is CASSARRGLEETQYF. In nucleotides, the CDR3 is TGTGCCAGCAGCGCCCGACGTGGACTCGAAGAGACCCAGTACTTC. Looking up the rest from reference TRBV7-9 and TRBJ2-5 gives the full variable domain: DTGVSQNPRHKITKRGQNVTFRCDPISEHNRLYWYRQTLGQGPEFLTYFQNEAQLEKSRLLSDRFSAERPKGSFSTLEIQRTEQGDSAMYLCASSARRGLEETQYFGPGTRLLVL.

This clone appeared once. The gene calls are TRBV28 and TRBJ2-1; a possible D gene is TRBD2 (5 bases). Trimming cost V 3 bases and J 6 bases, with 27 bases left between them. The CDR3 sequence is 19 residues long. Germline CDR1 MDHEN, CDR2 SYDVKM. The CDR3, as DNA: TGTGCCAGCAGTTTCAGACAAAGGGCACTAGGTTGGAGTATCAATGAGCAGTTCTTC. This encodes CASSFRQRALGWSINEQFF.

Here the CDR3 reads CASSLSPTGLGEKLFF. CDR3 in DNA: TGTGCCAGCAGTTTATCCCCAACAGGGCTAGGGGAAAAACTGTTTTTT. The V gene is TRBV27, the J gene TRBJ1-4; TRBD1 is a possible D gene (6 bases). The CDR3 covers 16 residues. Germline V gene sequence: CDR1 MNHEY, CDR2 SMNVEV (reference sequence). Deletions cut 0 bases from V and 8 bases from J, with 16 bases between.

This chain joins TRBV7-3 and TRBJ2-5, with D possibly TRBD2 on 5 matching bases. Looked up from germline, CDR1 is SGHTA and CDR2 is FQGTGA. The CDR3 has 13 residues. V was cut by 1 base and J by 9 bases, with 12 bases left in between. CDR3 protein: CASSLRPDGAQYF. The CDR3, as DNA: TGTGCCAGCAGCTTAAGGCCCGACGGGGCCCAGTACTTC.

In regard to this clone: This sample includes further DNA sequences coding for the same CDR3. Written as DNA, the CDR3 is TGTGCCAGTAGAGCAAAGGGGGACACTGAAGCTTTCTTT. It encodes CASRAKGDTEAFF. V and J are TRBV12-3 or TRBV12-4 and TRBJ1-1; possibly TRBD1 for D (6 bases). Trimming shortened V by 9 bases and J by 3 bases, and 14 bases separated the two germline ends. The CDR3 totals 13 residues.

The J gene is TRBJ2-7, the V gene TRBV7-9; D remains unclear. This CDR3 spans 16 amino acids. Germline CDR1 and CDR2: SEHNR and FQNEAQ (reference sequence). V lost 4 bases and J lost 2, with 18 bases in between. This CDR3 is CASSSNTVIRPYEQYF. For the CDR3, the DNA is TGTGCCAGCAGCTCAAACACGGTCATCAGGCCCTACGAGCAGTACTTC.

The V call is TRBV7-9, the J call TRBJ1-3, with a tentative D call TRBD1 (5 bases). The V end lost 5 bases, the J end lost 4 bases, and 15 bases lay between the germline ends. Germline V lookup: CDR1 SEHNR, CDR2 FQNEAQ (reference sequence). The CDR3 is made up of 15 amino acids. The CDR3 protein is CASSPRGGVGNTIYF. The DNA of the CDR3 is TGTGCCAGCAGCCCACGGGGAGGGGTCGGAAACACCATATATTTT.

V usage is TRBV3-1 (or the pseudogene TRBV3-2) and J usage is TRBJ2-1; TRBD1 is a possible D gene (6 bases). The CDR3 extends over 15 amino acids. With 2 bases removed from V and 0 bases from J, the gap between germline ends came to 8 bases. The germline V gene encodes CDR1 LGHDT and CDR2 YNNKEL (reference sequence). The CDR3 DNA reads as TGTGCCAGCAGCCAAACACAGGGCTCCTACAATGAGCAGTTCTTC. Encoded protein: CASSQTQGSYNEQFF.

This rearrangement joins TRBV24-1 to TRBJ2-1, with 9 bases that match TRBD1. J was trimmed by 0 bases and V by 5 bases; bases with no gene match: 7. The CDR3 loop spans 17 amino acids. The germline gives CDR1 KGHDR, CDR2 SFDVKD. CDR3 sequence (DNA): TGTGCCACCAGTGGGGGACAGGGTTCGCACTCCTACAATGAGCAGTTCTTC. This translates into CATSGGQGSHSYNEQFF.

In its sample, this clone was seen once. The chain links TRBV29-1 to TRBJ1-2; 8 bases match TRBD1. The CDR3 is 12 amino acids. CDR1 is SQVTM and CDR2 is ANQGSEA in the germline V gene. Trimming took 6 bases from V and 4 from J; bases not matched to a gene: 4. In DNA form, the CDR3 reads TGCAGCGTGGGGACAGGTAGCTATGGCTACACCTTC. Amino acid sequence: CSVGTGSYGYTF.

This sequence joins TRBV7-8 and TRBJ2-1; TRBD1 aligns across 9 bases. In germline, CDR1 is SGHVS, CDR2 FQNEAQ. This CDR3 has 13 residues. V was pared by 5 bases and J by 9 bases, with 5 bases of the junction left unmatched. The CDR3 coding sequence is TGTGCCAGCAGCAGGGGACAGGGAGGTGAGCAGTTCTTC. It specifies CASSRGQGGEQFF.

The chain is built from TRBV7-2 and TRBJ1-6; no clear D gene. Germline loops: CDR1 SGHTA, CDR2 FQGNSA. The CDR3 has 15 residues. Trimming removed 7 bases at V and 0 bases at J, with 10 bases between. The CDR3 reads CASKTSSSYNSPLHF. CDR3 nucleotides: TGTGCCAGCAAGACAAGTAGCTCCTATAATTCACCCCTCCACTTT.

The genes are TRBV4-3 and TRBJ2-3; D possibly corresponds to TRBD2 (6 bases). The CDR3 is 18 residues long. Looked up from germline, CDR1 is LGHNA and CDR2 is YSLEER. V was shortened by 0 bases and J by 3 bases, with 19 bases between the two germline ends. The CDR3 loop reads CASSQDQHGFGGTDTQYF. The DNA of the CDR3 is TGCGCCAGCAGCCAAGATCAGCATGGTTTTGGGGGGACAGATACGCAGTATTTT.

The V call is TRBV28, the J call TRBJ1-2, with 10 bases that match TRBD1. The V segment lost 4 bases and the J segment 3 bases; nucleotides outside the gene matches: 5. This CDR3 spans 15 amino acids. Germline assignment: CDR1 MDHEN and CDR2 SYDVKM. The CDR3: CASSSHGTGDYGYTF. The CDR3 region has the DNA TGTGCCAGCAGTTCCCACGGGACAGGGGACTATGGCTACACCTTC.

Comment on this clone: Within the sample, other DNA sequences also encode this same CDR3. This sequence joins TRBV11-2 and TRBJ2-7; D is perhaps TRBD2 (6 bases). The V gene lost 1 base and the J gene lost 3 bases, with 7 bases spanning the gap. Germline V gives CDR1 SGHAT, CDR2 FQNNGV. This CDR3 is 13 amino acids long. The CDR3 DNA follows: TGTGCCAGCAGCTTAGGGGGGGTCTACGAGCAGTACTTC. Encoded protein: CASSLGGVYEQYF.

This clone was seen a few times. CDR3 sequence: CASGWGTSYSEQYF. The DNA for the CDR3 is TGTGCTAGTGGTTGGGGGACTAGCTACTCCGAGCAGTACTTC. The chain carries TRBV12-5 and TRBJ2-7; 9 nucleotides align to TRBD2. V gave up 4 bases and J gave up 6 bases; unmatched junction bases: 7. The CDR3 runs to 14 residues. The V gene's germline CDR1 is LGHNT and CDR2 FRNRAP.

V gene TRBV19 combines with J gene TRBJ1-5; 9 bases align to TRBD1. CDR1 is LNHDA, CDR2 SQIVND, per germline (reference sequence). J lost 3 bases, V lost 4 bases, and 13 bases had no gene match. This CDR3 is built from 18 residues. The CDR3 bases are TGTGCCAGTAGTACCCGGGGGGACAGGGTAAAAATCAATCAGCCCCAGCATTTT. Residues: CASSTRGDRVKINQPQHF.

The chain links TRBV11-2 to TRBJ2-5, with TRBD2 matching 13 bases. Germline CDR1 SGHAT, CDR2 FQNNGV. The length of the CDR3 is 18 residues. V lost 5 bases to trimming and J lost 4 bases; unmatched junction nucleotides: 13. In DNA, the CDR3 is TGTGCCAGCAGCGGGGCCATCGCGGGACTAGCGGGGTCAGAGACCCAGTACTTC. This translates into CASSGAIAGLAGSETQYF.

V usage is TRBV28 and J usage is TRBJ2-7; D call uncertain. Germline V gene data show CDR1 as MDHEN and CDR2 as SYDVKM. V lost 6 bases and J lost 3, with 18 bases in between. The CDR3 is made up of 15 amino acids. The CDR3 nucleotides are TGTGCCAGCAGCCTTATTCGGTCGGTTGGCTACGAGCAGTACTTC. Protein: CASSLIRSVGYEQYF.

The V and J genes are TRBV28 and TRBJ1-1, with D tentatively TRBD1 (6 bases). The CDR3 sequence is 14 residues long. Germline-derived CDR1 and CDR2 are MDHEN and SYDVKM. Trimming pared 8 bases from V and 6 bases from J, leaving 19 bases between. The CDR3, as DNA: TGTGCCAGCGGGGAGCACAGGGAGTTTTCTGAAGCTTTCTTT. Translating gives CASGEHREFSEAFF.

This CDR3 reads CASSQDTGVVDTEAFF. CDR3 nucleotides: TGTGCCAGCAGCCAAGACACAGGGGTGGTAGACACTGAAGCTTTCTTT. This chain joins TRBV3-1 (or the pseudogene TRBV3-2) and TRBJ1-1, with 7 bases that match TRBD1. J gave up 3 bases and V 0 bases, and 7 bases lay outside the gene matches. From germline, CDR1 is LGHDT and CDR2 YNNKEL (reference sequence). The CDR3 is 16 amino acids.